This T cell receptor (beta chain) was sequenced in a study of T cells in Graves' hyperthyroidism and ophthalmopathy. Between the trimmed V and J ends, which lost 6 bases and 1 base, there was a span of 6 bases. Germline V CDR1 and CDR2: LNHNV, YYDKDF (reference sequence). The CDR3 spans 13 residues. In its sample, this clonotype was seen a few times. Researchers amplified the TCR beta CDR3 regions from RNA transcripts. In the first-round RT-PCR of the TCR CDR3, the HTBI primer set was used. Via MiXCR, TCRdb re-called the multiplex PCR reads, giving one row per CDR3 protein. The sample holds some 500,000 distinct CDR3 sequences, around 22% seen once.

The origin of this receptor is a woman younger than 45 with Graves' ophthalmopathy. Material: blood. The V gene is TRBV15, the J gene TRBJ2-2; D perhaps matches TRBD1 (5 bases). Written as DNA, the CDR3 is TGTGCCACCAGAGGACAGAACACCGGGGAGCTGTTTTTT. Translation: CATRGQNTGELFF.